The present T cell receptor (beta chain) was sequenced within a study of shared clonotypes between healthy human individuals. As for the study in general: CD4 naive and memory got three plates each, CD8 naive two, CD8 memory one.

CD45RO-negative CD8 cells positively selected for CCR7 made up the naive population, which excluded terminally differentiated effector memory CD45RA+ cells. CDR1 and CDR2 (germline): SGHRS, YFSETQ. Trimming cost V 1 base and J 5 bases; bases outside gene matches: 12. The CDR3 is 16 amino acids. Per the authors' pipeline: Sequence data from immunoSEQ were junction-only and lacked quality scores; consequently, filtering differed. The repertoire was sequenced with immunoSEQ multiplex PCR; TCRdb's copy has only in-frame clones and lacks some. That table is the source of V, J and clone size, and D and trimming were worked out from the DNA. The sample holds about 800,000 clones, about 96% seen once.

The source is a man aged 25 to 40 in good health. V usage is TRBV5-1 and J usage is TRBJ2-7, with 7 bases that match TRBD1. The specimen sequenced was naive CD8+ T cells sorted from blood. CDR3 sequence (DNA): TGCGCCAGCAGCTTGTATTCGAAAGGGGGCTACCACGAGCAGTACTTC. Translating it yields CASSLYSKGGYHEQYF. Together with reference TRBV5-1 and TRBJ2-7, the CDR3 gives the full variable domain: KAGVTQTPRYLIKTRGQQVTLSCSPISGHRSVSWYQQTPGQGLQFLFEYFSETQRNKGNFPGRFSGRQFSNSRSEMNVSTLELGDSALYLCASSLYSKGGYHEQYFGPGTRLTVT.